What follows are 23 T cell receptor beta chains derived from one specimen sequenced in a study of T cell repertoires in cytomegalovirus infection. TCRdb ran MiXCR on the reads and lists one entry per CDR3 protein. The table includes more than 650,000 distinct CDR3 sequences, about 40% detected once. Sequenced: PBMCs. The receptor source for this set is a human donor in good health (CMV status not recorded). Some clones in this sample may be carry-over from other donors' samples.

This clonotype was seen many times. The chain is built from TRBV28 and TRBJ1-2; a possible D gene is TRBD1 (5 bases). The CDR3 has 12 residues. Deletions cut 7 bases from V and 4 bases from J, with 10 bases between. CDR1 is MDHEN, CDR2 SYDVKM, per germline. CDR3 sequence: CASMTDFYGYTF. The CDR3 DNA sequence: TGTGCCAGCATGACAGACTTCTATGGCTACACCTTC.

The V and J genes are TRBV7-2 and TRBJ2-4; D gene uncertain. This CDR3 spans 16 amino acids. V lost 0 bases and J 0 bases, leaving 9 bases between the germline ends. Germline CDR1 SGHTA, CDR2 FQGNSA. For the CDR3, the DNA is TGTGCCAGCAGCTTAGCCGGGCCGAAAGCCAAAAACATTCAGTACTTC. Residues: CASSLAGPKAKNIQYF.

Points on this clonotype: Given a much more abundant clone one base away, this may be a read error. V usage is TRBV7-6 and J usage is TRBJ2-1; the match to TRBD2 covers 12 bases. This CDR3 has 17 residues. Germline V gives CDR1 SGHVS, CDR2 FNYEAQ. CDR3 region: CASSPGLAGSSYNEQLF. CDR3 DNA: TGTGCCAGCAGCCCTGGACTAGCGGGGAGCTCCTACAATGAGCAGTTATTC.

The chain combines TRBV29-1 with TRBJ2-7; TRBD1 is a possible D gene (6 bases). V was cut by 1 base and J by 0 bases, with 28 bases left in between. CDR1 is SQVTM and CDR2 is ANQGSEA in the germline V gene. The CDR3 has 20 residues. The CDR3 bases are TGCAGCGTTGAAGGGGTAAGGCAGGGGCGACTGGGGGAGAGCTCCTACGAGCAGTACTTC. As protein: CSVEGVRQGRLGESSYEQYF.

J is TRBJ1-5 and V is TRBV12-3 or TRBV12-4; TRBD1 agrees at 12 bases. The CDR3 runs 15 residues. The ends lost 8 bases at V and 7 bases at J; junction bases unmatched: 9. CDR3 residues: CASSAGTGGWQPQHF. The CDR3, as DNA: TGTGCCAGCTCTGCCGGGACAGGGGGCTGGCAGCCCCAGCATTTT.

This clonotype was seen at least ten times. The gene calls are TRBV7-2 and TRBJ2-7, with 9 bases identical to TRBD2. The CDR3 extends over 16 amino acids. Looked up from germline, CDR1 is SGHTA and CDR2 is FQGNSA. V was pared by 2 bases and J by 3 bases, with 8 bases of the junction left unmatched. In DNA, the CDR3 is TGTGCCAGCAGCTTAAGGGGCGGGAGGGCCGACTACGAGCAGTACTTC. As protein: CASSLRGGRADYEQYF.

Only a few counts were recorded for this clonotype. This sequence joins TRBV28 and TRBJ1-5, with D maybe TRBD1 (5 bases). V was clipped by 4 bases and J by 9 bases, with 19 bases between them. Germline CDR1 MDHEN, CDR2 SYDVKM. CDR3 length equals 15 residues. The CDR3 is CASSSGPPGIMPQHF. CDR3 in DNA: TGTGCCAGCAGTTCGGGACCGCCTGGGATCATGCCCCAGCATTTT.

V is TRBV6-2 or TRBV6-3 and J is TRBJ1-5; D gene uncertain. Trimming cost V 6 bases and J 5 bases, with 11 bases left between them. Germline values: CDR1 MNHEY, CDR2 SVGEGT. CDR3 length: 13 amino acids. This chain's CDR3 is CASSPGRDQPQHF. The CDR3 DNA sequence: TGTGCCAGCAGCCCCGGGAGGGATCAGCCCCAGCATTTT.

This clonotype has a handful of counts. V gene TRBV11-3 combines with J gene TRBJ1-1; TRBD1 aligns across 9 bases. V lost 5 bases, J lost 4 bases, and 11 bases stayed unmatched. This CDR3 has 16 residues. In germline, CDR1 is SGHNT, CDR2 YENEEA. The CDR3 is CASSAGTGSEATEAFF. CDR3 nucleotides: TGTGCCAGCAGCGCCGGGACAGGGTCTGAGGCCACTGAAGCTTTCTTT.

The chain joins TRBV7-2 to TRBJ2-7; perhaps TRBD2 as D (6 bases). Germline CDR1 reads SGHTA; CDR2 reads FQGNSA. The CDR3 has 15 amino acids. Trimming pared 1 base from V and 5 bases from J, leaving 15 bases between. In DNA form, the CDR3 reads TGTGCCAGCAGCTTAGTGGGTGGCGGGATAAACGAGCAGTACTTC. Translated, it gives CASSLVGGGINEQYF.

This clonotype has just one count. This chain connects TRBV27 to TRBJ1-5; tentative D call: TRBD1 (5 bases). CDR3 length: 15 residues. V was trimmed by 2 bases and J by 6 bases, leaving 14 bases between them. The germline gives CDR1 MNHEY, CDR2 SMNVEV (reference sequence). The CDR3 sequence is CASSLGYQGTQPQHF. The CDR3 region has the DNA TGTGCCAGCAGTTTAGGGTATCAGGGAACTCAGCCCCAGCATTTT.

This clonotype was seen many times. The chain has TRBV6-1 and TRBJ2-3; D perhaps matches TRBD2 (5 bases). The CDR3 consists of 15 residues. Trimming removed 6 bases at V and 6 bases at J, with 19 bases between. In germline, CDR1 is MNHNS, CDR2 SASEGT. CDR3 region: CASRASGSGYDTQYF. The CDR3, as DNA: TGTGCCAGCAGAGCTTCAGGCAGCGGTTATGATACGCAGTATTTT.

About this clonotype itself: Because the CDR3 is missing its conserved closing phenylalanine or tryptophan, this is likely a read error. This chain connects TRBV2 to TRBJ2-3; 7 bases agree with TRBD1. Germline trimming cut 5 bases from V and 2 bases from J; bases unmatched to any gene: 4. Germline V gene sequence: CDR1 SNHLY, CDR2 FYNNEI. The CDR3 is 14 residues long. The CDR3: CASSTGQYTDTQYL. The CDR3 DNA sequence: TGTGCCAGCAGTACGGGACAGTACACAGATACGCAGTATTTG.

The gene calls are TRBV28 and TRBJ1-6; unclear D gene. This CDR3 region has 15 residues. Germline CDR1 MDHEN, CDR2 SYDVKM. With 3 bases removed from V and 7 bases from J, the gap between germline ends came to 13 bases. The CDR3 sequence: CASSFLRGWNSPLHF. In nucleotides, the CDR3 is TGTGCCAGCAGTTTTCTACGGGGTTGGAATTCACCCCTCCACTTT.

The chain combines TRBV29-1 with TRBJ1-5, with TRBD1 identical over 8 bases. This CDR3 is built from 13 residues. Germline CDR1 SQVTM, CDR2 ANQGSEA. V trimming: 6 bases; J trimming: 4 bases; junction bases outside the gene matches: 5. CDR3 sequence: CSVSGGLNQPQHF. Written as DNA, the CDR3 is TGCAGCGTGTCAGGGGGCTTGAATCAGCCCCAGCATTTT.

At least ten counts were recorded for this clonotype. The rearrangement links TRBV12-3 or TRBV12-4 to TRBJ1-5; 9 bases line up with TRBD1. This CDR3 region has 15 residues. V trimming: 6 bases; J trimming: 0 bases; junction bases outside the gene matches: 3. CDR3 nucleotides: TGTGCCAGCAGCCCGGACAGGGGTAGCAATCAGCCCCAGCATTTT. Its protein product is CASSPDRGSNQPQHF.

This clonotype was observed many times. V usage is TRBV7-2 and J usage is TRBJ1-5; no clear D. Germline lookup yields CDR1 SGHTA and CDR2 FQGNSA. The CDR3 extends over 14 amino acids. V lost 1 base to trimming and J lost 3 bases, with 7 bases between them. In nucleotides, the CDR3 is TGTGCCAGCAGCTTAGAACAGATCAATCAGCCCCAGCATTTT. Translation gives CASSLEQINQPQHF.

The V and J genes are TRBV28 and TRBJ1-1, with no clear D. CDR1 MDHEN and CDR2 SYDVKM come from the germline V gene. The CDR3 consists of 15 residues. With 5 bases removed from V and 0 bases from J, the gap between germline ends came to 13 bases. The CDR3 DNA sequence: TGTGCCAGCAGTCCGTTGACGGGATTGAACACTGAAGCTTTCTTT. This gives the protein CASSPLTGLNTEAFF.

This clonotype was observed a handful of times. The V and J genes are TRBV11-2 and TRBJ1-1; 8 bases fit TRBD1. V trimming: 1 base; J trimming: 0 bases; junction bases outside the gene matches: 7. Germline lookup yields CDR1 SGHAT and CDR2 FQNNGV. CDR3 size: 17 residues. The CDR3 loop is CASSLAGRGHMNTEAFF. CDR3 sequence (DNA): TGTGCCAGCAGCTTAGCGGGCAGGGGGCATATGAACACTGAAGCTTTCTTT.

This clonotype appeared a few times. The rearrangement joins TRBV28 to TRBJ2-7; possibly TRBD1 for D (6 bases). CDR1 MDHEN and CDR2 SYDVKM come from the germline V gene. The CDR3 covers 15 residues. Deletions cut 2 bases from V and 3 bases from J, with 14 bases between. The CDR3 DNA sequence: TGTGCCAGCAGTTTAAATTGGGACACGCACTACGAGCAGTACTTC. Translated, it gives CASSLNWDTHYEQYF.

This clonotype has a handful of counts. The chain joins TRBV28 to TRBJ2-5, with 11 positions matching TRBD2. V dropped 6 bases and J dropped 5; count of bases not matched to a gene: 11. Per germline, CDR1 MDHEN and CDR2 SYDVKM. The CDR3 runs to 16 residues. The CDR3 region is CASSPGAASGGETQYF. CDR3 DNA: TGTGCCAGCAGCCCGGGAGCTGCTAGCGGGGGGGAGACCCAGTACTTC.

This clonotype was detected a few times. The chain has TRBV20-1 and TRBJ1-2; D ambiguous. This CDR3 is 15 amino acids long. Germline V gives CDR1 DFQATT, CDR2 SNEGSKA (reference sequence). V was shortened by 6 bases and J by 0 bases, with 17 bases between the two germline ends. CDR3 in amino acids: CSANFASLANYGYTF. CDR3 nucleotide sequence: TGCAGTGCCAATTTTGCGAGTCTAGCTAACTATGGCTACACCTTC.

This chain links TRBV7-2 with TRBJ1-6; TRBD1 is a possible D gene (5 bases). Trimming cost V 5 bases and J 7 bases, with 15 bases left between them. Germline CDR1 is SGHTA and CDR2 is FQGNSA. This CDR3 is built from 15 residues. CDR3 bases: TGTGCCAGCAGCCGTTTAGGGACCTTAAATTCACCCCTCCACTTT. This codes for CASSRLGTLNSPLHF.